This T cell receptor beta chain was recorded in a study of somatic mutations in cytotoxic T cells in rheumatoid arthritis. The wider study: Some V beta antibody-stained T-cell populations were flow-sorted at nearly 100% purity, including V beta1+ cells sequenced for TCRB. Study-level findings and limits: Between rheumatoid arthritis patients and age-matched healthy controls, CD8+ T-cell clonality showed no significant difference.

Comment on this clone: The target antigen is unknown.

Per the study methods: Of patient CD8+ clones exceeding 1%, few matched published virus-specific TCRB sequences. This table comes from immunoSEQ multiplex PCR, and its TCRdb copy is limited to in-frame clones, with some not included. V and J calls and clone size are given by that table; D and trimming were obtained from the DNA. This table holds over 7,000 clones, 79% found once. This CDR3 has 14 residues. V was trimmed by 6 bases and J by 4 bases, leaving 15 bases between them. In germline, CDR1 is SEHNR, CDR2 FQNEAQ (reference sequence). The specimen sequenced was CD8+ T cells sorted from blood. The sequence came from an adult with rheumatoid arthritis. This sequence joins TRBV7-9 and TRBJ1-1; D is uncertain. The CDR3 coding sequence is TGTGCCAGCAGGAGTTGGGAGGAGGGCACTGAAGCTTTCTTT. Its protein product is CASRSWEEGTEAFF.